The 18 T cell receptor beta chains listed next were all sequenced from one sample in a study of T cell repertoires in cytomegalovirus infection. No antigens are known for them. TCRdb passed the reads through MiXCR, listing each CDR3 protein once. The sample has about 700,000 distinct CDR3 sequences, roughly a third seen once. Sequencing was performed on cultured PBMCs, taken from culture after CMV antigen stimulation. All receptors derive from a human donor in good health (CMV status not recorded). Some clones in this sample may be carry-over from other donors' samples.

The sample holds a few counts of this clonotype. The genes are TRBV7-2 and TRBJ2-7, with D tentatively TRBD2 (6 bases). Germline loops: CDR1 SGHTA, CDR2 FQGNSA. V gave up 4 bases and J gave up 3 bases, with 22 bases separating them. This CDR3 comprises 17 residues. Here the CDR3 DNA reads TGTGCCAGCAGCTCGGGGCTCTCTGGACGGGGGTACTACGAGCAGTACTTC. Translating gives CASSSGLSGRGYYEQYF.

This clonotype was detected a few times. The genes are TRBV6-2 or TRBV6-3 and TRBJ2-6; possibly TRBD1 for D (5 bases). With 4 bases removed from V and 0 bases from J, the gap between germline ends came to 10 bases. Germline CDR1 MNHEY, CDR2 SVGEGT. This CDR3 has 16 residues. CDR3 region: CASSLQVFSGANVLTF. CDR3 sequence (DNA): TGTGCCAGCAGTTTACAGGTCTTCTCTGGGGCCAACGTCCTGACTTTC.

This clonotype was detected many times. This CDR3 is CASSSPISGNTIYF. As DNA, the CDR3 is TGTGCCAGCAGTTCCCCGATCTCTGGAAACACCATATATTTT. The chain has TRBV28 and TRBJ1-3; D unresolved. The CDR3 runs to 14 residues. Looked up from germline, CDR1 is MDHEN and CDR2 is SYDVKM. V shed 4 bases and J shed 0 bases, with 7 bases lying between them.

This clonotype was seen more than once but under ten times. The chain joins TRBV4-1 to TRBJ1-2; perhaps TRBD1 as D (5 bases). The ends were cut back, 0 bases at V and 4 bases at J, with 21 bases in the middle. The CDR3 has 18 amino acids. Per germline, CDR1 MGHRA and CDR2 YSYEKL. The CDR3 bases are TGCGCCAGCAGCCAAGAAAAGGCCCAGGGTGGCCGCGTCTATGGCTACACCTTC. It is translated as CASSQEKAQGGRVYGYTF.

This clonotype was seen a few times. This chain uses TRBV6-2 or TRBV6-3 with TRBJ2-5, with 11 bases that match TRBD1. V dropped 0 bases and J dropped 6; count of bases not matched to a gene: 9. Per germline, CDR1 MNHEY and CDR2 SVGEGT. This CDR3 comprises 17 residues. The CDR3 DNA is TGTGCCAGCAGTTACTCGACCGACGGGACAGGGGGAAAGACCCAGTACTTC. This translates into CASSYSTDGTGGKTQYF.

This clonotype has just a few counts. This chain connects TRBV6-2 or TRBV6-3 to TRBJ1-2; the match to TRBD1 covers 11 bases. Germline CDR1 reads MNHEY; CDR2 reads SVGEGT. The CDR3 is 17 amino acids. V dropped 4 bases and J dropped 6; count of bases not matched to a gene: 13. The CDR3 bases are TGTGCCAGCAGTTCCCGCGTATCACCGGGACAGGGGGATGGCTACACCTTC. Protein product: CASSSRVSPGQGDGYTF.

This clonotype was found many times. V and J are TRBV20-1 and TRBJ1-3, with TRBD1 identical over 7 bases. The CDR3 spans 14 residues. Germline V gives CDR1 DFQATT, CDR2 SNEGSKA (reference sequence). Trimming took 4 bases from V and 0 from J; bases not matched to a gene: 3. The CDR3 region has the DNA TGCAGTGCTAAGGACAGGAACTCTGGAAACACCATATATTTT. Protein: CSAKDRNSGNTIYF.

This chain links TRBV7-4 with TRBJ2-7, with D unclear. Trimming left V 2 bases short and J 8 bases short, with 10 bases between. The germline V gene has CDR1 SGHVT and CDR2 SQSDAQ. This CDR3 has 12 residues. The CDR3 loop reads CASSLSHNQQYF. Here the CDR3 DNA reads TGTGCCAGCAGCTTATCTCACAACCAGCAGTACTTC.

This sequence joins TRBV11-3 and TRBJ1-5; 9 bases match TRBD1. The CDR3 totals 17 residues. V shed 2 bases, J shed 6 bases, and the junction held 11 bases outside the gene matches. Germline V gives CDR1 SGHNT, CDR2 YENEEA. This CDR3 is CASSLLGTGLFVQPQHF. Here the CDR3 DNA reads TGTGCCAGCAGCTTATTAGGGACAGGGCTTTTTGTTCAGCCCCAGCATTTT.

This clonotype has a handful of counts. The V gene is TRBV10-2, the J gene TRBJ1-1; D possibly corresponds to TRBD1 (5 bases). Trimming removed 11 bases at V and 5 bases at J, with 24 bases between. CDR1 is WSHSY and CDR2 is SAAADI in the germline V gene. There are 15 residues in the CDR3. CDR3 residues: CAVLTRGESGTEAFF. The CDR3 coding sequence is TGCGCCGTACTCACGAGAGGGGAGTCTGGGACTGAAGCTTTCTTT.

J is TRBJ2-7 and V is TRBV18, with TRBD1 matching 8 bases. V gave up 2 bases and J gave up 6 bases; unmatched junction bases: 9. The CDR3 spans 15 residues. Germline-derived CDR1 and CDR2 are KGHSH and LQKENI. CDR3 sequence (DNA): TGTGCCAGCTCACCAATCAGGACAGGGTCCACCGAGCAGTACTTC. It specifies CASSPIRTGSTEQYF. Based on the CDR3 plus reference TRBV18 and TRBJ2-7, the full variable domain is NAGVMQNPRHLVRRRGQEARLRCSPMKGHSHVYWYRQLPEEGLKFMVYLQKENIIDESGMPKERFSAEFPKEGPSILRIQQVVRGDSAAYFCASSPIRTGSTEQYFGPGTRLTVT.

This clonotype was counted a few times. CDR3 protein: CAISESWNTEAFF. The CDR3 coding sequence is TGTGCCATCAGTGAGTCGTGGAACACTGAAGCTTTCTTT. V gene TRBV10-3 combines with J gene TRBJ1-1; D remains ambiguous. The CDR3 has 13 amino acids. V was trimmed by 0 bases and J by 1 base, leaving 3 bases between them. Germline V gene lookup returns CDR1 ENHRY and CDR2 SYGVKD.

The chain has TRBV19 and TRBJ1-1; weak D call: TRBD1 (6 bases). Trimming removed 3 bases at V and 4 bases at J, with 9 bases between. Germline V gene lookup returns CDR1 LNHDA and CDR2 SQIVND (reference sequence). This CDR3 is 13 amino acids long. CDR3 residues: CASSMGALTEAFF. In DNA form, the CDR3 reads TGTGCCAGTAGTATGGGGGCCCTCACTGAAGCTTTCTTT. The whole variable domain, filled in from reference TRBV19 and TRBJ1-1, reads DGGITQSPKYLFRKEGQNVTLSCEQNLNHDAMYWYRQDPGQGLRLIYYSQIVNDFQKGDIAEGYSVSREKKESFPLTVTSAQKNPTAFYLCASSMGALTEAFFGQGTRLTVV.

The chain uses TRBV23-1 and TRBJ2-4, with D maybe TRBD1 (6 bases). TRBV23-1 is an ORF, and what it does is uncertain. The germline V and J ends were trimmed by 0 bases and 9 bases, with 15 bases remaining between them. The CDR3 covers 15 residues. DNA for the CDR3: TGCGCCAGCAGTCAATCGGGGACAATCGGTGGCATTCAGTACTTC. This translates into CASSQSGTIGGIQYF.

V usage is TRBV10-3 and J usage is TRBJ2-6; D might be TRBD1 (6 bases). Germline V gene sequence: CDR1 ENHRY, CDR2 SYGVKD. This CDR3 has 16 residues. Trimming left V 0 bases short and J 0 bases short, with 6 bases between. CDR3 region: CAISESTGSGANVLTF. In DNA form, the CDR3 reads TGTGCCATCAGTGAGTCGACAGGCTCTGGGGCCAACGTCCTGACTTTC.

This CDR3 is CASRDYPGTDTQYF. In DNA form, the CDR3 reads TGTGCCAGCAGGGACTACCCCGGCACAGATACGCAGTATTTT. The chain combines TRBV6-2 or TRBV6-3 with TRBJ2-3; tentatively, D is TRBD2 (6 bases). The CDR3 extends over 14 amino acids. The germline V gene has CDR1 MNHEY and CDR2 SVGEGT. Trimming pared 6 bases from V and 1 base from J, leaving 11 bases between.

This chain joins TRBV19 and TRBJ1-1; no firm D call. Trimming took 2 bases from V and 0 from J, leaving 7 bases between them. From germline, CDR1 is LNHDA and CDR2 SQIVND (reference sequence). The CDR3 covers 14 residues. The CDR3 region is CASSIPTVNTEAFF. The CDR3 nucleotides read TGTGCCAGTAGTATACCCACAGTGAACACTGAAGCTTTCTTT.

The chain has TRBV7-2 and TRBJ1-5; D is perhaps TRBD1 (5 bases). Trimming shortened V by 2 bases and J by 3 bases, and 8 bases separated the two germline ends. The germline CDR1 and CDR2 sequences are SGHTA and FQGNSA. The CDR3 is 14 residues long. The CDR3 here is CASSLIRDNQPQHF. Written as DNA, the CDR3 is TGTGCCAGCAGCTTAATCAGGGACAATCAGCCCCAGCATTTT.